This is a list of T cell receptor beta chains from one sample in a study of T cells in Graves' hyperthyroidism and ophthalmopathy. TCRdb itself ran the multiplex PCR reads through MiXCR, one entry per CDR3 protein. The sample has some 500,000 distinct CDR3 sequences; around a quarter are singletons. The sequenced material came from blood. The receptors derive from a woman in her 30s with Graves' ophthalmopathy. CDR3s include the opening cysteine and the closing phenylalanine or tryptophan. The D gene is left open where the match is weak. Clone size, where shown, is once, few, many, or a class for clones that have expanded.

v_gene: TRBV6-1
j_gene: TRBJ2-5
abundance: few
d_gene: .
CDR3aa: CASSVGPPQGETQYF
CDR3nt: TGTGCCAGCAGTGTCGGGCCACCCCAGGGAGAGACCCAGTACTTC

v_gene: TRBV27
j_gene: TRBJ1-2
abundance: many
d_gene: TRBD1
CDR3aa: CASSTIDRGINYGYTF
CDR3nt: TGTGCCAGCAGTACCATTGACAGGGGAATAAACTATGGCTACACCTTC

v_gene: TRBV6-2/TRBV6-3
j_gene: TRBJ2-7
abundance: .
d_gene: .
CDR3aa: CASSRDDSYEQYF
CDR3nt: TGTGCCAGCAGTAGAGATGACTCCTACGAGCAGTACTTC

v_gene: TRBV12-3/TRBV12-4
j_gene: TRBJ1-2
abundance: few
d_gene: .
CDR3aa: CASMTVTGYTF
CDR3nt: TGTGCCAGCATGACAGTCACTGGCTACACCTTC

v_gene: TRBV28
j_gene: TRBJ2-2
abundance: .
d_gene: TRBD1
CDR3aa: CASSTPGQGAGELFF
CDR3nt: TGTGCCAGCAGTACCCCGGGACAGGGAGCCGGGGAGCTGTTTTTT

v_gene: TRBV27
j_gene: TRBJ1-5
abundance: many
d_gene: .
CDR3aa: CASSFGVNQPQHF
CDR3nt: TGTGCCAGCAGTTTTGGGGTCAATCAGCCCCAGCATTTT

v_gene: TRBV6-2/TRBV6-3
j_gene: TRBJ1-4
abundance: .
d_gene: .
CDR3aa: CASSMDRNEKLFF
CDR3nt: TGTGCCAGCAGTATGGACAGAAATGAAAAACTGTTTTTT

v_gene: TRBV12-3/TRBV12-4
j_gene: TRBJ1-5
abundance: many
d_gene: .
CDR3aa: CASTVGGQPQHF
CDR3nt: TGTGCCAGCACCGTGGGGGGGCAGCCCCAGCATTTT

v_gene: TRBV19
j_gene: TRBJ1-2
abundance: many
d_gene: .
CDR3aa: CASSISTSANYGYTF
CDR3nt: TGTGCCAGTAGTATATCTACGTCAGCTAACTATGGCTACACCTTC

v_gene: TRBV18
j_gene: TRBJ1-1
abundance: many
d_gene: .
CDR3aa: CASSPPSATNTEAFF
CDR3nt: TGTGCCAGCTCACCACCGTCCGCCACGAACACTGAAGCTTTCTTT

v_gene: TRBV5-1
j_gene: TRBJ2-5
abundance: .
d_gene: TRBD2
CDR3aa: CASIPTSGGETQYF
CDR3nt: TGCGCCAGCATCCCTACTAGCGGGGGGGAGACCCAGTACTTC

v_gene: TRBV6-5
j_gene: TRBJ1-2
abundance: many
d_gene: .
CDR3aa: CASRTPTEYTF
CDR3nt: TGTGCCAGCAGGACGCCGACGGAATACACCTTC

v_gene: TRBV15
j_gene: TRBJ1-1
abundance: many
d_gene: .
CDR3aa: CATSPRVGGAMDTEAFF
CDR3nt: TGTGCCACCAGCCCGAGGGTGGGGGGCGCGATGGACACTGAAGCTTTCTTT

v_gene: TRBV20-1
j_gene: TRBJ1-2
abundance: many
d_gene: .
CDR3aa: CSATYTANYGYTF
CDR3nt: TGCAGTGCTACCTACACCGCTAACTATGGCTACACCTTC

v_gene: TRBV28
j_gene: TRBJ2-4
abundance: few
d_gene: .
CDR3aa: CASSYVSEGNIKYF
CDR3nt: TGTGCCAGCAGCTACGTTAGCGAGGGAAACATTAAGTACTTC

v_gene: TRBV27
j_gene: TRBJ1-2
abundance: few
d_gene: TRBD1
CDR3aa: CASSLKGGTGARDYGYTF
CDR3nt: TGTGCCAGCAGTTTAAAAGGGGGGACAGGGGCAAGGGACTATGGCTACACCTTC

v_gene: TRBV6-5
j_gene: TRBJ2-7
abundance: few
d_gene: .
CDR3aa: CASSYWTEYEQYF
CDR3nt: TGTGCCAGCAGCTACTGGACAGAATACGAGCAGTACTTC

v_gene: TRBV6-5
j_gene: TRBJ1-2
abundance: many
d_gene: .
CDR3aa: CASRQEPGPNYGYTF
CDR3nt: TGTGCCAGCAGACAGGAGCCGGGCCCGAACTATGGCTACACCTTC

v_gene: TRBV6-2/TRBV6-3
j_gene: TRBJ1-1
abundance: many
d_gene: .
CDR3aa: CASSYGWEAFF
CDR3nt: TGTGCCAGCAGTTACGGGTGGGAAGCTTTCTTT

v_gene: TRBV20-1
j_gene: TRBJ2-2
abundance: many
d_gene: TRBD1
CDR3aa: CSARGQAEMNTGELFF
CDR3nt: TGCAGTGCCCGTGGACAGGCAGAGATGAACACCGGGGAGCTGTTTTTT

v_gene: TRBV15
j_gene: TRBJ2-7
abundance: many
d_gene: TRBD1
CDR3aa: CATSSLIRDRGGEQYF
CDR3nt: TGTGCCACCAGCAGCCTGATCCGGGACAGGGGTGGCGAGCAGTACTTC

v_gene: TRBV29-1
j_gene: TRBJ1-1
abundance: many
d_gene: .
CDR3aa: CSVEGVNTEAFF
CDR3nt: TGCAGCGTTGAAGGCGTGAACACTGAAGCTTTCTTT

v_gene: TRBV6-5
j_gene: TRBJ2-5
abundance: many
d_gene: TRBD1
CDR3aa: CASSIQGALGETQYF
CDR3nt: TGTGCCAGCTCGATACAGGGGGCGCTCGGGGAGACCCAGTACTTC

v_gene: TRBV30
j_gene: TRBJ1-5
abundance: many
d_gene: .
CDR3aa: CAWSRQENQPQHF
CDR3nt: TGTGCCTGGAGTAGACAGGAAAATCAGCCCCAGCATTTT

v_gene: TRBV11-2
j_gene: TRBJ2-2
abundance: .
d_gene: .
CDR3aa: CAISLGLNTGELFF
CDR3nt: TGTGCCATCAGCTTAGGCCTGAACACCGGGGAGCTGTTTTTT

v_gene: TRBV30
j_gene: TRBJ2-7
abundance: many
d_gene: .
CDR3aa: CAWSVRFGRPSYEQYF
CDR3nt: TGTGCCTGGAGTGTACGTTTCGGGAGACCCTCCTACGAGCAGTACTTC

v_gene: TRBV12-3/TRBV12-4
j_gene: TRBJ1-5
abundance: .
d_gene: .
CDR3aa: CASSLLEGNQPQHF
CDR3nt: TGTGCCAGCAGTTTATTGGAGGGCAATCAGCCCCAGCATTTT

v_gene: TRBV27
j_gene: TRBJ1-1
abundance: many
d_gene: .
CDR3aa: CASSLMRDSRGTEAFF
CDR3nt: TGTGCCAGCAGTTTAATGAGGGACTCCCGGGGCACTGAAGCTTTCTTT

v_gene: TRBV5-1
j_gene: TRBJ2-5
abundance: .
d_gene: TRBD2
CDR3aa: CASSLGAAGSEGTQYF
CDR3nt: TGCGCCAGCAGCTTGGGCGCAGCGGGGTCCGAAGGGACCCAGTACTTC

v_gene: TRBV4-1
j_gene: TRBJ2-7
abundance: many
d_gene: TRBD1
CDR3aa: CASSRPGQPYEQYF
CDR3nt: TGCGCCAGCAGCCGCCCGGGACAGCCCTACGAGCAGTACTTC

v_gene: TRBV6-1
j_gene: TRBJ2-2
abundance: .
d_gene: .
CDR3aa: CASSGGNTGELLF
CDR3nt: TGTGCCAGTAGTGGAGGAAACACCGGGGAGCTGCTTTTT

v_gene: TRBV28
j_gene: TRBJ1-3
abundance: many
d_gene: .
CDR3aa: CASSLGGWGNTIYF
CDR3nt: TGTGCCAGCAGTTTGGGGGGCTGGGGAAACACCATATATTTT

v_gene: TRBV7-8
j_gene: TRBJ1-1
abundance: few
d_gene: .
CDR3aa: CASSSVGQILNTEAFF
CDR3nt: TGTGCCAGCAGCTCGGTAGGACAGATTCTGAACACTGAAGCTTTCTTT

v_gene: TRBV12-3/TRBV12-4
j_gene: TRBJ2-7
abundance: many
d_gene: .
CDR3aa: CASSLVSYQVSYEQYF
CDR3nt: TGTGCCAGCAGTTTAGTTTCATATCAAGTCTCCTACGAGCAGTACTTC

v_gene: TRBV11-2
j_gene: TRBJ2-5
abundance: many
d_gene: TRBD2
CDR3aa: CASSSDPGLAGETQYF
CDR3nt: TGTGCCAGCAGCTCCGATCCGGGACTAGCTGGAGAGACCCAGTACTTC

v_gene: TRBV25-1
j_gene: TRBJ2-5
abundance: few
d_gene: .
CDR3aa: CASSSPDRGETQYF
CDR3nt: TGTGCCAGCAGTTCCCCAGATAGGGGCGAGACCCAGTACTTC

v_gene: TRBV2
j_gene: TRBJ1-1
abundance: many
d_gene: TRBD1
CDR3aa: CASSGTGGGIMNTEAFF
CDR3nt: TGTGCCAGCAGTGGGACAGGGGGCGGAATTATGAACACTGAAGCTTTCTTT

v_gene: TRBV7-2
j_gene: TRBJ1-1
abundance: .
d_gene: .
CDR3aa: CASRRTPTSYF
CDR3nt: TGTGCCAGCAGACGGACACCGACAAGCTACTTT

v_gene: TRBV27
j_gene: TRBJ1-1
abundance: many
d_gene: .
CDR3aa: CASRRDTFPDTEAFF
CDR3nt: TGTGCCAGCAGACGGGACACCTTTCCGGACACTGAAGCTTTCTTT

v_gene: TRBV5-1
j_gene: TRBJ1-5
abundance: many
d_gene: .
CDR3aa: CASSLGRLTLRYSNQPQHF
CDR3nt: TGCGCCAGCAGCTTGGGCCGACTGACCCTTCGTTATAGCAATCAGCCCCAGCATTTT

v_gene: TRBV30
j_gene: TRBJ2-7
abundance: many
d_gene: .
CDR3aa: CAWSGGVWLSEQYF
CDR3nt: TGTGCCTGGAGTGGGGGGGTATGGTTGTCCGAGCAGTACTTC

v_gene: TRBV20-1
j_gene: TRBJ2-7
abundance: .
d_gene: .
CDR3aa: CSALRSSYEQYF
CDR3nt: TGCAGTGCCCTGCGGAGCTCCTACGAGCAGTACTTC

v_gene: TRBV10-3
j_gene: TRBJ1-2
abundance: many
d_gene: TRBD1
CDR3aa: CAIGERDRVYGYTF
CDR3nt: TGTGCCATCGGGGAAAGGGACAGGGTATACGGCTACACCTTC

v_gene: TRBV5-1
j_gene: TRBJ1-1
abundance: .
d_gene: .
CDR3aa: CASSWMEGGITEAFF
CDR3nt: TGCGCCAGCAGCTGGATGGAGGGGGGAATAACTGAAGCTTTCTTT

v_gene: TRBV24-1
j_gene: TRBJ2-7
abundance: few
d_gene: .
CDR3aa: CATSERGESYEQYF
CDR3nt: TGTGCCACCAGTGAGAGGGGGGAATCCTACGAGCAGTACTTC

v_gene: TRBV20-1
j_gene: TRBJ1-1
abundance: many
d_gene: TRBD1
CDR3aa: CSAPLGDSLSNTEAFF
CDR3nt: TGCAGTGCTCCGCTTGGGGACAGCCTCTCGAACACTGAAGCTTTCTTT

v_gene: TRBV6-2/TRBV6-3
j_gene: TRBJ1-5
abundance: .
d_gene: TRBD1
CDR3aa: CASSYTGEAQPQHF
CDR3nt: TGTGCCAGCAGTTACACAGGGGAGGCTCAGCCCCAGCATTTT

v_gene: TRBV4-1
j_gene: TRBJ2-3
abundance: few
d_gene: TRBD1
CDR3aa: CASSRDRFVTDTQYF
CDR3nt: TGCGCCAGCAGCCGGGACAGGTTCGTCACAGATACGCAGTATTTT

v_gene: TRBV20-1
j_gene: TRBJ2-7
abundance: few
d_gene: .
CDR3aa: CSASQGGSYEQYF
CDR3nt: TGCAGTGCCTCACAGGGCGGCTCCTACGAGCAGTACTTC

v_gene: TRBV11-1
j_gene: TRBJ1-2
abundance: few
d_gene: .
CDR3aa: CASSLTMLGGNYGYTF
CDR3nt: TGTGCCAGCAGCTTGACGATGCTAGGGGGTAACTATGGCTACACCTTC

v_gene: TRBV12-3/TRBV12-4
j_gene: TRBJ1-2
abundance: few
d_gene: .
CDR3aa: CASSSELGYGYTF
CDR3nt: TGTGCCAGCAGTTCGGAGCTGGGCTATGGCTACACCTTC

v_gene: TRBV9
j_gene: TRBJ2-3
abundance: many
d_gene: TRBD2
CDR3aa: CASSTDPGLVDADTQYF
CDR3nt: TGTGCCAGCAGCACAGACCCGGGACTAGTTGACGCAGATACGCAGTATTTT

v_gene: TRBV7-8
j_gene: TRBJ2-3
abundance: many
d_gene: .
CDR3aa: CASSSPQLNTDTQYF
CDR3nt: TGTGCCAGCAGCTCACCCCAGCTGAACACAGATACGCAGTATTTT

v_gene: TRBV19
j_gene: TRBJ2-7
abundance: .
d_gene: TRBD2
CDR3aa: CASSWSLAASSYEQYF
CDR3nt: TGTGCCAGTAGTTGGTCACTAGCGGCGAGCTCCTACGAGCAGTACTTC

v_gene: TRBV20-1
j_gene: TRBJ2-7
abundance: many
d_gene: .
CDR3aa: CSVRWGALASDEQYF
CDR3nt: TGCAGTGTCCGTTGGGGGGCACTAGCGTCGGACGAGCAGTACTTC

v_gene: TRBV12-3/TRBV12-4
j_gene: TRBJ2-7
abundance: .
d_gene: .
CDR3aa: CASSFKGEGEQYF
CDR3nt: TGTGCCAGCAGTTTCAAGGGGGAGGGCGAGCAGTACTTC

v_gene: TRBV7-3
j_gene: TRBJ2-4
abundance: few
d_gene: TRBD2
CDR3aa: CASSLGRGTADIQYF
CDR3nt: TGTGCCAGCAGCTTAGGGCGGGGGACGGCAGACATTCAGTACTTC

v_gene: TRBV11-3
j_gene: TRBJ2-2
abundance: .
d_gene: .
CDR3aa: CASSKQGAGTGELFF
CDR3nt: TGTGCCAGCAGCAAACAGGGAGCCGGCACCGGGGAGCTGTTTTTT

v_gene: TRBV6-5
j_gene: TRBJ2-7
abundance: many
d_gene: TRBD1
CDR3aa: CASSYEGTGSYEQYF
CDR3nt: TGTGCCAGCAGTTACGAAGGGACAGGGTCCTACGAGCAGTACTTC